This entry lists 29 T cell receptor beta chains sequenced from one sample in a study of cytomegalovirus exposure and HLA in healthy donors. The study ran its PCR with 60 Vbeta and 13 Jbeta primers. The protocol was immunoSEQ multiplex PCR, while the TCRdb copy is restricted to in-frame clones and leaves out a portion. The table lists just over 150,000 clones, roughly 90% of them singletons. Sequencing was done on a sample of PBMCs. These receptors were collected from a woman in her late teens or twenties in good health and CMV-seronegative.

The chain links TRBV6-1 to TRBJ1-5; D not resolved. V was shortened by 6 bases and J by 6 bases, with 9 bases between the two germline ends. Germline assignment: CDR1 MNHNS and CDR2 SASEGT. The CDR3 extends over 12 amino acids. The CDR3 DNA reads as TGTGCCAGCAGCAGGATTAGTCAGCCCCAGCATTTT. Translating gives CASSRISQPQHF.

The chain recombines TRBV11-2 with TRBJ2-7, with D maybe TRBD1 (6 bases). The CDR3 spans 13 residues. With 4 bases removed from V and 2 bases from J, the gap between germline ends came to 9 bases. The germline V gene encodes CDR1 SGHAT and CDR2 FQNNGV. The CDR3 loop reads CASSWDTAYEQYF. The DNA of the CDR3 is TGTGCCAGCAGCTGGGACACTGCCTACGAGCAGTACTTC.

The chain has TRBV19 and TRBJ1-1, with no clear D. Trimming stripped 5 bases from V and 3 bases from J, with 19 bases between. The CDR3 has 16 residues. The V gene's germline CDR1 is LNHDA and CDR2 SQIVND (reference sequence). This CDR3 reads CASSPLGPGGDTEAFF. In DNA form, the CDR3 reads TGTGCCAGTAGTCCCCTCGGGCCTGGAGGTGACACTGAAGCTTTCTTT.

The J gene is TRBJ1-5, the V gene TRBV27, with D hard to call. CDR1 is MNHEY and CDR2 is SMNVEV in the germline V gene (reference sequence). V lost 6 bases, J lost 0 bases, and 9 bases lay in between. This CDR3 has 14 amino acids. CDR3 region: CASRFGGSNQPQHF. CDR3 nucleotide sequence: TGTGCCAGCAGGTTCGGCGGTAGCAATCAGCCCCAGCATTTT.

This clone was counted a few times. The chain couples TRBV6-1 to TRBJ1-5; 9 bases agree with TRBD1. Unmatched junction bases numbered 7, after V lost 8 bases and J lost 2 bases. The CDR3 sequence is 15 residues long. The germline gives CDR1 MNHNS, CDR2 SASEGT. CDR3 nucleotide sequence: TGTGCCAGCGCAAAGGACAGGGGCGGCAATCAGCCCCAGCATTTT. Translation gives CASAKDRGGNQPQHF.

The chain combines TRBV7-2 with TRBJ2-1; tentatively, D is TRBD2 (6 bases). CDR1 and CDR2 from the germline V gene are SGHTA and FQGNSA. The length of the CDR3 is 13 residues. V shed 4 bases and J shed 9 bases, with 13 bases lying between them. CDR3 sequence reads: CASSSILAVEQFF. The CDR3 DNA reads TGTGCCAGCAGCTCTATACTAGCAGTTGAGCAGTTCTTC.

This clone was found a few times. In DNA form, the CDR3 reads TGTGCCAGCAGCCCCCTAGGGGGCCCTGGAGCTTTCTTT. Its protein product is CASSPLGGPGAFF. V usage is TRBV6-1 and J usage is TRBJ1-1; 7 bases are shared with TRBD1. The CDR3 covers 13 residues. The V gene's germline CDR1 is MNHNS and CDR2 SASEGT. The junction had 11 bases not matched to a gene; V was cut back by 6 bases and J by 10 bases.

The chain combines TRBV9 with TRBJ2-7, with 13 bases that match TRBD2. The CDR3 totals 15 residues. Germline values: CDR1 SGDLS, CDR2 YYNGEE. Trimming took 0 bases from V and 6 from J; bases not matched to a gene: 3. CDR3 in DNA: TGTGCCAGCAGCGTAGGGGGACTAGCGGGGTCCGAGCAGTACTTC. This translates into CASSVGGLAGSEQYF. Supplemented by reference TRBV9 and TRBJ2-7, the full variable domain reads DSGVTQTPKHLITATGQRVTLRCSPRSGDLSVYWYQQSLDQGLQFLIQYYNGEERAKGNILERFSAQQFPDLHSELNLSSLELGDSALYFCASSVGGLAGSEQYFGPGTRLTVT.

This clone has more than one count but fewer than ten. V gene TRBV7-6 combines with J gene TRBJ2-1, with TRBD2 matching 7 bases. The V and J ends lost 5 bases and 5 bases, in that order; junction bases with no gene match: 3. The CDR3 has 13 residues. CDR1 is SGHVS and CDR2 is FNYEAQ in the germline V gene. In DNA, the CDR3 is TGTGCCAGCAGCGCGGGGGATAACAATGAGCAGTTCTTC. Translating it yields CASSAGDNNEQFF.

The chain has TRBV28 and TRBJ2-7, with 8 bases identical to TRBD2. There are 15 residues in the CDR3. Looked up from germline, CDR1 is MDHEN and CDR2 is SYDVKM. The ends lost 1 base at V and 2 bases at J; junction bases unmatched: 4. CDR3 DNA: TGTGCCAGCAGTTTATTCGGGGGGGCAACCTACGAGCAGTACTTC. Protein: CASSLFGGATYEQYF.

The rearrangement joins TRBV6-6 to TRBJ1-1; no firm D call. This CDR3 is 13 amino acids long. CDR1 is MNHNY and CDR2 is SVGAGI in the germline V gene (reference sequence). V lost 5 bases and J lost 1, with 8 bases in between. The CDR3 DNA reads TGTGCCAGCAGTGTGCAGGAGAACACTGAAGCTTTCTTT. Translating gives CASSVQENTEAFF.

CDR3 nucleotides: TGCAGTGGGCTGGGCGAGAACACTGAAGCTTTCTTT. As protein: CSGLGENTEAFF. The J gene is TRBJ1-1, the V gene TRBV29-1; no clear D gene. This CDR3 is 12 amino acids long. Germline CDR1 SQVTM, CDR2 ANQGSEA. Supplemented by reference TRBV29-1 and TRBJ1-1, the full variable domain reads SAVISQKPSRDICQRGTSLTIQCQVDSQVTMMFWYRQQPGQSLTLIATANQGSEATYESGFVIDKFPISRPNLTFSTLTVSNMSPEDSSIYLCSGLGENTEAFFGQGTRLTVV.

The chain uses TRBV2 and TRBJ2-7, with 10 positions matching TRBD1. V was pared by 7 bases and J by 6 bases, with 12 bases of the junction left unmatched. The CDR3 has 15 amino acids. Germline assignment: CDR1 SNHLY and CDR2 FYNNEI. CDR3 DNA sequence: TGTGCCAGCACTGCCACCGTCGGACAGGGGGGCGAGCAGTACTTC. Amino acids: CASTATVGQGGEQYF.

The rearrangement joins TRBV10-2 to TRBJ1-2; TRBD1 agrees at 7 bases. V lost 7 bases, J lost 6 bases, and 8 bases stayed unmatched. Germline CDR1 reads WSHSY; CDR2 reads SAAADI. CDR3 length equals 13 residues. The CDR3 nucleotides are TGCGCCAGCACCCAGGGGACAGTCCATGGCTACACCTTC. This encodes CASTQGTVHGYTF.

This clone has more than one count but fewer than ten. The J gene is TRBJ1-5, the V gene TRBV10-3; weak D call: TRBD1 (6 bases). Germline V gene lookup returns CDR1 ENHRY and CDR2 SYGVKD. This CDR3 spans 15 amino acids. V lost 3 bases to trimming and J lost 0 bases, with 9 bases between them. Here the CDR3 reads CAISEGQLSNQPQHF. DNA of the CDR3: TGTGCCATCAGTGAAGGACAGCTTAGCAATCAGCCCCAGCATTTT.

The V call is TRBV6-6, the J call TRBJ2-7; possible D gene TRBD2, 6 bases. The CDR3 consists of 14 residues. V was shortened by 5 bases and J by 2 bases, with 13 bases between the two germline ends. The germline gives CDR1 MNHNY, CDR2 SVGAGI (reference sequence). CDR3 amino acids: CASSGGTHPYEQYF. CDR3 DNA: TGTGCCAGCAGTGGCGGGACGCACCCCTACGAGCAGTACTTC.

The chain recombines TRBV9 with TRBJ2-5; D possibly corresponds to TRBD1 (6 bases). The germline V gene has CDR1 SGDLS and CDR2 YYNGEE. Trimming shortened V by 3 bases and J by 1 base, and 10 bases separated the two germline ends. The CDR3 totals 14 residues. The CDR3: CASSGQESQETQYF. The CDR3 coding sequence is TGTGCCAGCAGCGGACAGGAGAGCCAAGAGACCCAGTACTTC.

The V gene is TRBV19, the J gene TRBJ1-1; no reliable D call. The CDR3 is 15 amino acids. V was clipped by 3 bases and J by 0 bases, with 11 bases between them. Looked up from germline, CDR1 is LNHDA and CDR2 is SQIVND (reference sequence). The CDR3 spells CASSIREVLNTEAFF. DNA for the CDR3: TGTGCCAGTAGTATTCGAGAGGTCTTGAACACTGAAGCTTTCTTT.

The chain recombines TRBV5-4 with TRBJ2-2, with 7 positions matching TRBD2. From germline, CDR1 is SGHNT and CDR2 YYREEE (reference sequence). Trimming took 0 bases from V and 7 from J; bases not matched to a gene: 3. The CDR3 loop spans 14 amino acids. In nucleotides, the CDR3 is TGTGCCAGCAGCTTGGCGGGGGGTCACGGGGAGCTGTTTTTT. Translated, it gives CASSLAGGHGELFF.

The genes are TRBV27 and TRBJ1-6, with 7 bases fitting TRBD1. The germline gives CDR1 MNHEY, CDR2 SMNVEV (reference sequence). The V and J ends lost 7 bases and 5 bases, in that order; junction bases with no gene match: 8. The length of the CDR3 is 15 residues. The CDR3 DNA is TGTGCCAGCAAAACAGGGGCCGCGGATAATTCACCCCTCCACTTT. It encodes CASKTGAADNSPLHF.

The CDR3 sequence is CASGLAGVTDTQYF. The CDR3 region has the DNA TGCGCCAGCGGACTAGCGGGGGTAACAGATACGCAGTATTTT. J is TRBJ2-3 and V is TRBV5-1; 13 bases are shared with TRBD2. This CDR3 spans 14 amino acids. The J segment lost 3 bases and the V segment lost 7 bases, leaving 2 bases of the junction unmatched. Germline CDR1 is SGHRS and CDR2 is YFSETQ.

This clone has more than one count but fewer than ten. The J gene is TRBJ1-1, the V gene TRBV7-9; 9 positions agree with TRBD1. Germline CDR1 reads SEHNR; CDR2 reads FQNEAQ (reference sequence). The CDR3 consists of 14 residues. J gave up 10 bases and V 1 base, and 7 bases lay outside the gene matches. CDR3 sequence (DNA): TGTGCCAGCAGCTTAGGTCTGGGACAGGGTGCAGCTTTCTTT. Amino acids: CASSLGLGQGAAFF.

The chain links TRBV28 to TRBJ1-5; D not resolved. The ends were cut back, 3 bases at V and 0 bases at J, with 15 bases in the middle. Germline V gene sequence: CDR1 MDHEN, CDR2 SYDVKM. The CDR3 totals 17 residues. CDR3 protein: CASSLSYYVHSNQPQHF. In nucleotides, the CDR3 is TGTGCCAGCAGTTTGTCTTATTACGTACATAGCAATCAGCCCCAGCATTTT. Using reference TRBV28 and TRBJ1-5 for the parts outside the CDR3, the full variable domain is DVKVTQSSRYLVKRTGEKVFLECVQDMDHENMFWYRQDPGLGLRLIYFSYDVKMKEKGDIPEGYSVSREKKERFSLILESASTNQTSMYLCASSLSYYVHSNQPQHFGDGTRLSIL.

The chain combines TRBV28 with TRBJ1-1; D call uncertain. In germline, CDR1 is MDHEN, CDR2 SYDVKM. The CDR3 length is 14 residues. Trimming stripped 5 bases from V and 1 base from J, with 11 bases between. CDR3 coding DNA: TGTGCCAGCAGTCCGCCCCGGGAGAACACTGAAGCTTTCTTT. Translated, it gives CASSPPRENTEAFF.

The V gene is TRBV29-1, the J gene TRBJ2-5; a possible D gene is TRBD1 (6 bases). This CDR3 has 14 amino acids. V was clipped by 6 bases and J by 9 bases, with 23 bases between them. Looked up from germline, CDR1 is SQVTM and CDR2 is ANQGSEA. CDR3 coding DNA: TGCAGCGTCGTATCCGACAGGACGCTCCGGGCCCAGTACTTC. It encodes CSVVSDRTLRAQYF. The entire variable domain, with the rest obtained from reference TRBV29-1 and TRBJ2-5, is as follows: SAVISQKPSRDICQRGTSLTIQCQVDSQVTMMFWYRQQPGQSLTLIATANQGSEATYESGFVIDKFPISRPNLTFSTLTVSNMSPEDSSIYLCSVVSDRTLRAQYFGPGTRLLVL.

The chain has TRBV7-8 and TRBJ1-2; TRBD1 aligns across 9 bases. This CDR3 spans 14 amino acids. Germline trimming cut 0 bases from V and 5 bases from J; bases unmatched to any gene: 1. Germline V gene data show CDR1 as SGHVS and CDR2 as FQNEAQ. The CDR3 DNA sequence: TGTGCCAGCAGCTTAGCGGGACAGGGATATGGCTACACCTTC. The encoded protein is CASSLAGQGYGYTF.

The CDR3: CASSPLRGGGQEQFF. Here the CDR3 DNA reads TGTGCCAGCAGCCCCCTTCGAGGAGGGGGACAGGAACAGTTCTTC. The V and J genes are TRBV28 and TRBJ2-1, with 8 bases matching TRBD1. The CDR3 extends over 15 amino acids. Germline lookup yields CDR1 MDHEN and CDR2 SYDVKM. Germline trimming cut 6 bases from V and 13 bases from J; bases unmatched to any gene: 17.

This chain connects TRBV28 to TRBJ2-7, with a possible D match to TRBD2 (5 bases). V gave up 5 bases and J gave up 2 bases, with 13 bases separating them. Germline lookup yields CDR1 MDHEN and CDR2 SYDVKM. The CDR3 is 14 amino acids. The CDR3 nucleotides read TGTGCCAGCAGTACCTGGACTGGCCCCTACGAGCAGTACTTC. The encoded protein is CASSTWTGPYEQYF.

The CDR3 spells CSVVPGTSGHNEQFF. Written as DNA, the CDR3 is TGCAGCGTTGTGCCAGGGACTAGCGGTCACAATGAGCAGTTCTTC. This sequence joins TRBV29-1 and TRBJ2-1; TRBD2 matches 11 bases. With 4 bases clipped from V and 5 bases from J, the junction kept 7 bases outside the gene matches. The V gene's germline CDR1 is SQVTM and CDR2 ANQGSEA. This CDR3 has 15 amino acids.